The 31 T cell receptor beta chains reported below all come from one sample, sequenced in a study of shared clonotypes between healthy human individuals. Produced via immunoSEQ multiplex PCR; TCRdb's table is partial and in-frame only. The sample contains about 870,000 clones, almost 95% of which appear only once. Positive CCR7 selection of CD45RO-negative cells yielded the naive CD8 cells, and terminally differentiated effector memory CD45RA+ cells were excluded. Specimen: naive CD8+ T cells sorted from blood. All receptors come from a man in his thirties or forties in good health.

About this clone: Other DNA variants within this sample encode the same CDR3. The chain is built from TRBV27 and TRBJ2-2; no reliable D call. The CDR3 spans 13 residues. Germline CDR1 is MNHEY and CDR2 is SMNVEV (reference sequence). Trimming left V 2 bases short and J 2 bases short, with 3 bases between. The CDR3 spells CASSLVNTGELFF. For the CDR3, the DNA is TGTGCCAGCAGTTTAGTTAACACCGGGGAGCTGTTTTTT.

This chain's CDR3 is CAREGSGNTIYF. CDR3 in DNA: TGTGCCAGAGAGGGCAGTGGAAACACCATATATTTT. The gene calls are TRBV2 and TRBJ1-3; D gene uncertain. Trimming shortened V by 9 bases and J by 3 bases, and 9 bases separated the two germline ends. Germline values: CDR1 SNHLY, CDR2 FYNNEI. The CDR3 sequence is 12 residues long.

V and J are TRBV7-9 and TRBJ2-1, with 10 bases fitting TRBD1. CDR3 size: 15 residues. Losses at the gene ends were 2 bases for V and 3 bases for J; bases not matched to a gene: 1. Germline CDR1 and CDR2: SEHNR and FQNEAQ (reference sequence). This CDR3 reads CASSLRDRGYNEQFF. The DNA of the CDR3 is TGTGCCAGCAGCTTACGGGACAGGGGCTACAATGAGCAGTTCTTC. The variable domain in full, completed from reference TRBV7-9 and TRBJ2-1, reads DTGVSQNPRHKITKRGQNVTFRCDPISEHNRLYWYRQTLGQGPEFLTYFQNEAQLEKSRLLSDRFSAERPKGSFSTLEIQRTEQGDSAMYLCASSLRDRGYNEQFFGPGTRLTVL.

The chain has TRBV7-9 and TRBJ1-1; D perhaps matches TRBD1 (6 bases). Per the germline V gene, CDR1 is SEHNR and CDR2 is FQNEAQ (reference sequence). V was clipped by 4 bases and J by 5 bases, with 20 bases between them. This CDR3 has 16 amino acids. This CDR3 is CASSSRVGGAGTEAFF. CDR3 DNA sequence: TGTGCCAGCAGCTCCAGAGTGGGGGGCGCAGGGACTGAAGCTTTCTTT.

This chain joins TRBV7-9 and TRBJ2-1; possible D gene TRBD2, 6 bases. CDR1 is SEHNR, CDR2 FQNEAQ, per germline (reference sequence). The V and J ends lost 5 bases and 2 bases respectively, with 13 bases between them. CDR3 size: 15 residues. The CDR3 spells CASSPSETTYNEQFF. The CDR3 DNA reads TGTGCCAGCAGCCCTAGCGAAACCACCTACAATGAGCAGTTCTTC. Supplemented by reference TRBV7-9 and TRBJ2-1, the full variable domain reads DTGVSQNPRHKITKRGQNVTFRCDPISEHNRLYWYRQTLGQGPEFLTYFQNEAQLEKSRLLSDRFSAERPKGSFSTLEIQRTEQGDSAMYLCASSPSETTYNEQFFGPGTRLTVL.

J is TRBJ2-1 and V is TRBV15; TRBD1 matches at 7 bases. The CDR3 covers 17 residues. V trimming: 3 bases; J trimming: 2 bases; junction bases outside the gene matches: 10. Per the germline V gene, CDR1 is LNHNV and CDR2 is YYDKDF (reference sequence). Written as DNA, the CDR3 is TGTGCCACCAGCAGTGGGCCCTGGGACAGTACCTACAATGAGCAGTTCTTC. Translating gives CATSSGPWDSTYNEQFF.

The V call is TRBV2, the J call TRBJ2-1; TRBD2 matches 7 bases. The CDR3 is 18 amino acids. Germline CDR1 and CDR2: SNHLY and FYNNEI. J lost 8 bases, V lost 6 bases, and 22 bases had no gene match. The CDR3 sequence is CASSTPAQTGGFSDEQFF. CDR3 nucleotides: TGTGCCAGCAGCACGCCCGCCCAAACCGGGGGGTTTAGTGATGAGCAGTTCTTC.

The chain combines TRBV18 with TRBJ1-2, with 8 bases lining up with TRBD1. The CDR3 runs to 17 residues. Trimming removed 3 bases from V and 6 bases from J; junction bases left unmatched: 15. The germline V gene has CDR1 KGHSH and CDR2 LQKENI. CDR3 coding DNA: TGTGCCAGCTCACCTGTCCCGGGACAGGAAGATGGAAATGGCTACACCTTC. It yields the protein CASSPVPGQEDGNGYTF. The full variable domain, rest sourced from reference TRBV18 and TRBJ1-2, is NAGVMQNPRHLVRRRGQEARLRCSPMKGHSHVYWYRQLPEEGLKFMVYLQKENIIDESGMPKERFSAEFPKEGPSILRIQQVVRGDSAAYFCASSPVPGQEDGNGYTFGSGTRLTVV.

V usage is TRBV6-5 and J usage is TRBJ1-1; D unresolved. The CDR3 has 13 amino acids. V lost 7 bases, J lost 2 bases, and 11 bases lay in between. Per the germline V gene, CDR1 is MNHEY and CDR2 is SVGAGI. The CDR3 DNA reads TGTGCCAGCATCATGGCGGGTAACACTGAAGCTTTCTTT. Residues: CASIMAGNTEAFF.

The rearrangement joins TRBV7-6 to TRBJ1-4, with unresolved D. From germline, CDR1 is SGHVS and CDR2 FNYEAQ. This CDR3 comprises 14 residues. V gave up 4 bases and J gave up 0 bases, with 6 bases separating them. The CDR3 nucleotides read TGTGCCAGCAGCTCCGGTTCAACTAATGAAAAACTGTTTTTT. Translated, it gives CASSSGSTNEKLFF.

This rearrangement joins TRBV6-5 to TRBJ1-2; unclear D gene. V gave up 0 bases and J gave up 7 bases, with 9 bases separating them. Germline loops: CDR1 MNHEY, CDR2 SVGAGI. The CDR3 contains 13 residues. The CDR3 DNA sequence: TGTGCCAGCAGTTACTCTATCGGGTCTGGCTACACCTTC. It is translated as CASSYSIGSGYTF.

The V call is TRBV5-4, the J call TRBJ2-3; D is perhaps TRBD2 (7 bases). V was pared by 0 bases and J by 3 bases, with 17 bases between. Per germline, CDR1 SGHNT and CDR2 YYREEE (reference sequence). CDR3 length: 17 amino acids. The CDR3 region is CASSLGARGGLTDTQYF. DNA for the CDR3: TGTGCCAGCAGCTTGGGAGCTAGGGGGGGGTTAACAGATACGCAGTATTTT.

The CDR3 here is CAANFGLARMYEQYF. DNA of the CDR3: TGTGCCGCCAACTTCGGACTAGCGAGGATGTACGAGCAGTACTTC. The rearrangement links TRBV21-1 to TRBJ2-7; the D segment call TRBD2 is taken from the table without a DNA check. TRBV21-1 is a pseudogene. CDR3 length: 15 residues.

Points on this clone: In the same sample, other DNA sequences code for this CDR3. This chain uses TRBV7-9 with TRBJ1-4, with D perhaps TRBD1 (6 bases). The V gene's germline CDR1 is SEHNR and CDR2 FQNEAQ (reference sequence). V lost 1 base to trimming and J lost 5 bases, with 8 bases between them. The CDR3 totals 14 residues. CDR3 bases: TGTGCCAGCAGCTTAGGGCAGGGGAATGAAAAACTGTTTTTT. It specifies CASSLGQGNEKLFF.

This rearrangement joins TRBV5-8 to TRBJ2-2, with 12 positions matching TRBD2. The CDR3 is 15 amino acids. The germline V gene has CDR1 SGHTS and CDR2 YDEGEE. The V segment lost 4 bases and the J segment 4 bases; nucleotides outside the gene matches: 2. In DNA form, the CDR3 reads TGTGCCAGCAGCCGACTAGCGGGAGTCACCGGGGAGCTGTTTTTT. It is translated as CASSRLAGVTGELFF.

The rearrangement joins TRBV28 to TRBJ1-2, with D possibly matching TRBD1 (5 bases). CDR1 MDHEN and CDR2 SYDVKM come from the germline V gene. The CDR3 extends over 14 amino acids. V shed 6 bases and J shed 4 bases, with 15 bases lying between them. CDR3 DNA sequence: TGTGCCAGCAGGCCCTTACGGGGGTTCTATGGCTACACCTTC. Translation gives CASRPLRGFYGYTF.

V gene TRBV19 combines with J gene TRBJ2-7, with TRBD1 as a possible D gene (6 bases). V was pared by 2 bases and J by 3 bases, with 8 bases between. The CDR3 is made up of 13 amino acids. From germline, CDR1 is LNHDA and CDR2 SQIVND (reference sequence). The CDR3 nucleotides read TGTGCCAGTAGTATAAGGGGGAACTACGAGCAGTACTTC. The encoded protein is CASSIRGNYEQYF.

This clone has only one observation. The chain carries TRBV7-9 and TRBJ2-7, with D hard to call. The CDR3 contains 16 residues. Germline V gene sequence: CDR1 SEHNR, CDR2 FQNEAQ (reference sequence). The V end was cut by 2 bases, the J end by 3 bases, with 17 bases between. CDR3 DNA sequence: TGTGCCAGCAGCTTATCTTTCGGTGGCGCACGCTACGAGCAGTACTTC. Translation: CASSLSFGGARYEQYF.

The chain has TRBV6-1 and TRBJ2-7; D ambiguous. The CDR3 spans 15 residues. Germline CDR1 is MNHNS and CDR2 is SASEGT. Trimming removed 2 bases from V and 1 base from J, with 12 bases in between. DNA of the CDR3: TGTGCCAGCAGTGAACGAGGAGCATCGTCCTACGAGCAGTACTTC. Its protein product is CASSERGASSYEQYF.

The V and J genes are TRBV6-5 and TRBJ1-1; D is unresolved. Germline CDR1 is MNHEY and CDR2 is SVGAGI. V lost 0 bases and J 4 bases, leaving 12 bases between the germline ends. The CDR3 consists of 15 residues. The CDR3 sequence: CASSYSTGLRTEAFF. CDR3 nucleotides: TGTGCCAGCAGTTACTCAACTGGGCTTCGCACTGAAGCTTTCTTT.

J is TRBJ1-5 and V is TRBV6-5, with D unresolved. V was shortened by 10 bases and J by 2 bases, with 12 bases between the two germline ends. The CDR3 contains 13 residues. Per the germline V gene, CDR1 is MNHEY and CDR2 is SVGAGI. DNA for the CDR3: TGTGCCACCGGGGTATTTGGCAATCAGCCCCAGCATTTT. It encodes CATGVFGNQPQHF.

J is TRBJ2-7 and V is TRBV2; D is unclear. Germline V CDR1 and CDR2: SNHLY, FYNNEI. V lost 5 bases to trimming and J lost 7 bases, with 9 bases between them. The CDR3 has 11 residues. In DNA form, the CDR3 reads TGTGCCAGCAGTACACGTACGGAGCAGTACTTC. Translating it yields CASSTRTEQYF.

In this sample, this clone turned up once. V and J are TRBV10-3 and TRBJ2-1; 9 nucleotides agree with TRBD2. The CDR3 has 19 amino acids. J was trimmed by 0 bases and V by 4 bases; bases with no gene match: 13. CDR1 ENHRY and CDR2 SYGVKD come from the germline V gene. CDR3 in amino acids: CAISGGIGLAGSSYNEQFF. For the CDR3, the DNA is TGTGCCATCAGTGGAGGGATAGGGCTAGCGGGATCCTCCTACAATGAGCAGTTCTTC.

The rearrangement uses TRBV5-6 and TRBJ2-7; TRBD2 is a possible D gene (5 bases). The CDR3 has 16 residues. Trimming took off 0 bases at V and 0 bases at J, with 13 bases between the two ends. Germline assignment: CDR1 SGHDT and CDR2 YYEEEE. CDR3 sequence (DNA): TGTGCCAGCAGCTTGGGTCGTCGGGGTATCTCCTACGAGCAGTACTTC. It yields the protein CASSLGRRGISYEQYF. The full variable domain, its missing parts supplied by reference TRBV5-6 and TRBJ2-7, is DAGVTQSPTHLIKTRGQQVTLRCSPKSGHDTVSWYQQALGQGPQFIFQYYEEEERQRGNFPDRFSGHQFPNYSSELNVNALLLGDSALYLCASSLGRRGISYEQYFGPGTRLTVT.

Concerning this clone itself: Other DNA variants within this sample encode the same CDR3. This chain joins TRBV5-1 and TRBJ1-1; D unclear. V was shortened by 0 bases and J by 1 base, with 7 bases between the two germline ends. CDR3 length equals 14 residues. CDR1 and CDR2 from the germline V gene are SGHRS and YFSETQ. CDR3 in amino acids: CASSLGQENTEAFF. The CDR3 coding sequence is TGCGCCAGCAGCTTGGGTCAGGAGAACACTGAAGCTTTCTTT. The full variable domain, in which reference TRBV5-1 and TRBJ1-1 provide the parts outside the CDR3, is KAGVTQTPRYLIKTRGQQVTLSCSPISGHRSVSWYQQTPGQGLQFLFEYFSETQRNKGNFPGRFSGRQFSNSRSEMNVSTLELGDSALYLCASSLGQENTEAFFGQGTRLTVV.

The chain links TRBV27 to TRBJ2-7; either TRBD1 or TRBD2 may fit D (8 bases each). Germline CDR1 reads MNHEY; CDR2 reads SMNVEV (reference sequence). Trimming removed 5 bases at V and 5 bases at J, with 25 bases between. The CDR3 has 17 residues. The CDR3 here is CASSPGQGGLANDEQYF. The CDR3 DNA reads TGTGCCAGCAGTCCTGGACAGGGTGGACTAGCAAACGACGAGCAGTACTTC.

V is TRBV27 and J is TRBJ2-1; D not certain. The CDR3 is 11 residues long. The germline V and J ends were trimmed by 7 bases and 10 bases, with 11 bases remaining between them. Germline V gives CDR1 MNHEY, CDR2 SMNVEV (reference sequence). CDR3 sequence reads: CASTVQGEQFF. Written as DNA, the CDR3 is TGTGCCAGCACGGTACAAGGGGAGCAGTTCTTC.

The rearrangement uses TRBV21-1 and TRBJ1-2. TRBV21-1 has pseudogene status. The CDR3 is 13 amino acids. This CDR3 reads CAPIQDPVCGYTF. The CDR3, as DNA: TGTGCCCCAATCCAGGACCCTGTTTGTGGCTACACCTTC.

The chain couples TRBV27 to TRBJ1-5; D unresolved. Germline V lookup: CDR1 MNHEY, CDR2 SMNVEV (reference sequence). CDR3 length: 13 amino acids. V lost 6 bases to trimming and J lost 2 bases, with 8 bases between them. The chain's CDR3 is CASRLGGNQPQHF. CDR3 in DNA: TGTGCCAGCAGGTTGGGAGGCAATCAGCCCCAGCATTTT.

The V and J genes are TRBV6-6 and TRBJ1-5; D is unresolved. The germline CDR1 and CDR2 sequences are MNHNY and SVGAGI (reference sequence). The CDR3 loop spans 13 amino acids. V dropped 2 bases and J dropped 9 bases, with 11 bases sitting between them. The CDR3 nucleotides read TGTGCCAGCAGTTACGATACAACCGGGCCCCAGCATTTT. Encoded protein: CASSYDTTGPQHF.

This chain connects TRBV11-2 to TRBJ2-7; D not resolved. The CDR3 spans 14 residues. The V end was cut by 5 bases, the J end by 2 bases, with 13 bases between. The germline gives CDR1 SGHAT, CDR2 FQNNGV. The CDR3 loop reads CASSPPGGAYEQYF. The CDR3 coding sequence is TGTGCCAGCAGCCCCCCCGGCGGAGCCTACGAGCAGTACTTC.